This TCR beta chain was recorded in a study of cytomegalovirus exposure and HLA in healthy donors. Study-wide results and limits: A later analysis linked a missense DCLRE1C variant to TCR beta V- and J-gene trimming.

Note on this clone: No antigen is known for it.

The CDR3 sequence is 16 residues long. Germline-derived CDR1 and CDR2 are GTSNPN and SVGIG (reference sequence). The J segment lost 0 bases and the V segment lost 3 bases, leaving 9 bases of the junction unmatched. The primer mix had 60 Vbeta and 13 Jbeta primers. The assay was immunoSEQ multiplex PCR, and TCRdb's table has in-frame clones only and misses some. The table records some 250,000 clones, roughly 80% of them present only once. Sequencing input: PBMCs. J is TRBJ2-3 and V is TRBV30; 7 bases align to TRBD2. This sequence was found in a middle-aged woman in good health and CMV-seropositive. Here the CDR3 DNA reads TGTGCCTGGAGGAGAGGCGGGAGCTCTAGCACAGATACGCAGTATTTT. As protein: CAWRRGGSSSTDTQYF.